One sample yielded the 8 T cell receptor beta chains listed below, sequenced in a study of cytomegalovirus exposure and HLA in healthy donors. Libraries were prepared by immunoSEQ multiplex PCR; TCRdb keeps only in-frame clonotypes and omits some of them. Among approximately 200,000 clones listed, around 84% were seen once. The sample consisted of PBMCs. The receptor set was obtained from a woman younger than 45 in good health and CMV-seropositive.

This sequence joins TRBV5-1 and TRBJ2-2; weak D call: TRBD1 (5 bases). The CDR3 is 16 residues long. The V gene lost 2 bases and the J gene lost 1 base, with 12 bases spanning the gap. Germline V gene sequence: CDR1 SGHRS, CDR2 YFSETQ. CDR3 sequence: CASSLTTRENTGELFF. CDR3 bases: TGCGCCAGCAGCTTAACGACCAGGGAGAACACCGGGGAGCTGTTTTTT.

The CDR3, as DNA: TGTGCCAGCAGCTTGTTGCCAGGGGGATCAGCTAACTATGGCTACACCTTC. Translating gives CASSLLPGGSANYGYTF. The rearrangement joins TRBV5-5 to TRBJ1-2, with 7 positions matching TRBD1. In germline, CDR1 is SGHKS, CDR2 YYEKEE (reference sequence). The V and J ends lost 1 base and 0 bases, in that order; junction bases with no gene match: 9. The CDR3 is 17 amino acids.

V and J are TRBV4-1 and TRBJ2-7; 8 bases align to TRBD1. V lost 0 bases to trimming and J lost 6 bases; unmatched junction nucleotides: 10. From germline, CDR1 is MGHRA and CDR2 YSYEKL. This CDR3 spans 16 amino acids. The chain's CDR3 is CASSQDSGAGGGEQYF. As DNA, the CDR3 is TGCGCCAGCAGCCAAGATTCGGGGGCAGGGGGCGGCGAGCAGTACTTC.

CDR3 sequence reads: CASRADRGPPTNEKLFF. The CDR3 DNA reads TGTGCCAGCAGGGCAGACAGGGGTCCACCAACTAATGAAAAACTGTTTTTT. The genes are TRBV6-4 and TRBJ1-4; 8 positions match TRBD1. CDR1 is MRHNA and CDR2 is SNTAGT in the germline V gene. The CDR3 has 17 amino acids. V was pared by 6 bases and J by 0 bases, with 9 bases of the junction left unmatched.

This clone was seen once. The V gene is TRBV27, the J gene TRBJ1-5, with TRBD1 matching 7 bases. The CDR3 is made up of 15 amino acids. Trimming took 5 bases from V and 3 from J; bases not matched to a gene: 7. Germline values: CDR1 MNHEY, CDR2 SMNVEV (reference sequence). The CDR3 DNA reads TGTGCCAGCAGTCAGGGGGTTGATGCCAATCAGCCCCAGCATTTT. It translates to CASSQGVDANQPQHF.

This clone was observed a single time. This sequence joins TRBV30 and TRBJ2-6; the D is unclear. The CDR3 has 16 residues. V lost 4 bases, J lost 0 bases, and 13 bases lay in between. Germline lookup yields CDR1 GTSNPN and CDR2 SVGIG (reference sequence). This CDR3 is CAWTVPHSSGANVLTF. The CDR3 nucleotides read TGTGCCTGGACCGTCCCTCACAGCTCTGGGGCCAACGTCCTGACTTTC. The full variable domain, rest sourced from reference TRBV30 and TRBJ2-6, is SQTIHQWPATLVQPVGSPLSLECTVEGTSNPNLYWYRQAAGRGLQLLFYSVGIGQISSEVPQNLSASRPQDRQFILSSKKLLLSDSGFYLCAWTVPHSSGANVLTFGAGSRLTVL.

The table lists this clone with many counts. The chain has TRBV29-1 and TRBJ1-1; D perhaps matches TRBD1 (6 bases). Per the germline V gene, CDR1 is SQVTM and CDR2 is ANQGSEA. Trimming stripped 3 bases from V and 0 bases from J, with 11 bases between. The CDR3 contains 14 residues. CDR3: CSVDAGVMNTEAFF. CDR3 DNA sequence: TGCAGCGTTGACGCAGGGGTCATGAACACTGAAGCTTTCTTT. The full variable domain, its missing parts supplied by reference TRBV29-1 and TRBJ1-1, is SAVISQKPSRDICQRGTSLTIQCQVDSQVTMMFWYRQQPGQSLTLIATANQGSEATYESGFVIDKFPISRPNLTFSTLTVSNMSPEDSSIYLCSVDAGVMNTEAFFGQGTRLTVV.

J is TRBJ2-7 and V is TRBV7-2; 12 bases line up with TRBD2. This CDR3 has 15 amino acids. With V trimmed by 3 bases and J by 7 bases, 7 bases remained unmatched. Germline V gives CDR1 SGHTA, CDR2 FQGNSA. Here the CDR3 reads CASSFRLAGAVEQYF. CDR3 sequence (DNA): TGTGCCAGCAGCTTCAGACTAGCGGGAGCTGTAGAGCAGTACTTC.